This TCR beta chain was identified during a study of blood T cells in healthy people across ages. Findings and caveats of the study: TCR beta diversity correlated strongly with naive T cell percentage.

For every donor, a draw yielded around 10 milliliters of peripheral blood. Per sample, a minimum of 6 million PBMCs were isolated. Then a second PCR, running roughly 7 to 11 cycles, was carried out with a sample-barcoded 5' primer and a J-beta primer mix. TCRdb re-called the 5' RACE reads through MiXCR, storing one row per CDR3 protein. Found here are roughly 1,500,000 distinct CDR3 sequences, roughly 40% of them singletons; the top ten hold 7.9%. Germline V gene data show CDR1 as SGHRS and CDR2 as YFSETQ. V lost 4 bases to trimming and J lost 1 base; unmatched junction nucleotides: 14. The CDR3 is 18 residues long. On this clonotype: Its antigen is unidentified.

The TCR sequence derives from a woman younger than 30 in good health. This rearrangement joins TRBV5-1 to TRBJ2-3, with TRBD2 matching 8 bases. Source material: blood. The CDR3 protein is CASSPGQRENRGTDTQYF. The CDR3, as DNA: TGCGCCAGCAGCCCGGGCCAGCGGGAGAATAGGGGCACAGATACGCAGTATTTT.